The subject of this entry is one T cell receptor (beta chain). V shed 1 base, J shed 11 bases, and the junction held 17 bases outside the gene matches. Germline V gene lookup returns CDR1 SGHTA and CDR2 FQGNSA. The CDR3 contains 16 residues. This sample is part of a study of blood T cell repertoires in COVID-19. Study-wide background: COVID-19 samples, acute and convalescent, were from the United States, Italy and Spain. PBMCs, B-cell-depleted T cells, or T cells were the source of the cDNA or gDNA that made up the material.

The authors' processing: Nucleated cell counts were estimated from reference gene primer amplification. Only in-frame clones appear in the TCRdb table, and some are missing; sequencing was by immunoSEQ multiplex PCR. Clonal size and the V and J genes are those of that table, whereas D and trimming came from the DNA. The sample includes roughly 160,000 clones, approximately 81% of them seen just once. The source of this sequence is a man in his forties with acute or convalescent COVID-19. The rearrangement uses TRBV7-2 and TRBJ2-7; 7 bases align to TRBD2. Sample: peripheral blood. CDR3 DNA: TGTGCCAGCAGCTTAGACCGGGGAGCGGGGCTCTCCCCGGAGTACTTC. This encodes CASSLDRGAGLSPEYF.